Below are 2 T cell receptor beta chains sequenced from a single sample in a study of metastatic and nonmetastatic thyroid tumors. Via MiXCR, TCRdb re-called the PCR reads. The data hold some 39,000 clones, with approximately 15% observed a single time. Thyroid surgery took place with no prior treatment in any patient. The sequenced sample consisted of blood. The receptors shown here come from a female donor with papillary thyroid cancer or a benign thyroid nodule (not recorded which). Some clones in this sample may be carry-over from other donors' samples.

This clone was seen repeatedly, ten times or more. The gene calls are TRBV20-1 and TRBJ2-7; 7 bases are a match to TRBD2. The CDR3 is 12 residues long. CDR1 and CDR2 from the germline V gene are DFQATT and SNEGSKA (reference sequence). The DNA for the CDR3 is TGCAGCGTTAGCGGGTCACACTACGAGCAGTACTTC. Translating it yields CSVSGSHYEQYF.

This clone appeared many times. This chain connects TRBV20-1 to TRBJ2-7, with a weak D call TRBD2 (5 bases). Germline CDR1 reads DFQATT; CDR2 reads SNEGSKA (reference sequence). This CDR3 contains 15 residues. The V gene lost 2 bases and the J gene lost 4 bases, with 18 bases spanning the gap. CDR3 nucleotides: TGCAGTGCTAGACAACCCCTGACTAAAATATACGAGCAGTACTTC. This gives the protein CSARQPLTKIYEQYF.